A single sample gave rise to the 19 T cell receptor beta chains below, sequenced in a study of blood T cell repertoires in COVID-19. TCRdb's table, derived via immunoSEQ multiplex PCR, lists solely in-frame clones and lacks some. This sample has under 250,000 clones; more than 75% occur once, and the top ten carry around 6%. The sequenced sample was peripheral blood. These receptors came from a woman aged 80 or over with COVID-19, enrolled during active disease.

The chain combines TRBV3-1 (or the pseudogene TRBV3-2) with TRBJ1-2, with a possible D match to TRBD1 (5 bases). Germline assignment: CDR1 LGHDT and CDR2 YNNKEL (reference sequence). Trimming removed 4 bases at V and 4 bases at J, with 16 bases between. The CDR3 is 15 amino acids. CDR3 nucleotides: TGTGCCAGCAGCCTGGGGGGGGGAAAGGGCTATGGCTACACCTTC. Translating gives CASSLGGGKGYGYTF.

This chain joins TRBV18 and TRBJ1-5; 7 bases are a match to TRBD1. Per germline, CDR1 KGHSH and CDR2 LQKENI. V lost 3 bases and J lost 1; bases outside the gene matches: 3. The CDR3 is 15 residues long. The DNA of the CDR3 is TGTGCCAGCTCACCTCAACAGGGGAGCAATCAGCCCCAGCATTTT. The encoded protein is CASSPQQGSNQPQHF. Using reference TRBV18 and TRBJ1-5 for the parts outside the CDR3, the full variable domain is NAGVMQNPRHLVRRRGQEARLRCSPMKGHSHVYWYRQLPEEGLKFMVYLQKENIIDESGMPKERFSAEFPKEGPSILRIQQVVRGDSAAYFCASSPQQGSNQPQHFGDGTRLSIL.

The chain uses TRBV5-1 and TRBJ1-6; TRBD1 agrees at 10 bases. V dropped 0 bases and J dropped 7; count of bases not matched to a gene: 4. Germline CDR1 SGHRS, CDR2 YFSETQ. This CDR3 is built from 16 residues. The CDR3 DNA reads TGCGCCAGCAGCTTGGGACAGGGGGCTAAGAATTCACCCCTCCACTTT. This encodes CASSLGQGAKNSPLHF.

The CDR3 loop reads CSVGRGRETEAFF. CDR3 DNA: TGCAGCGTTGGAAGGGGGCGCGAAACTGAAGCTTTCTTT. The chain couples TRBV29-1 to TRBJ1-1; 7 bases are a match to TRBD1. J was trimmed by 5 bases and V by 4 bases; bases with no gene match: 7. CDR3 length: 13 amino acids. Germline assignment: CDR1 SQVTM and CDR2 ANQGSEA.

This clone has only a few counts. This chain joins TRBV6-2 or TRBV6-3 and TRBJ1-2, with 8 bases that match TRBD1. V shed 2 bases, J shed 0 bases, and the junction held 8 bases outside the gene matches. The germline V gene encodes CDR1 MNHEY and CDR2 SVGEGT. The CDR3 covers 17 residues. The CDR3 loop reads CASSYGGWTGTNYGYTF. The CDR3 coding sequence is TGTGCCAGCAGTTACGGGGGATGGACAGGGACTAACTATGGCTACACCTTC.

J is TRBJ2-5 and V is TRBV27; 7 nucleotides agree with TRBD2. This CDR3 region has 16 residues. Germline CDR1 and CDR2: MNHEY and SMNVEV (reference sequence). Trimming took 11 bases from V and 1 from J; bases not matched to a gene: 16. CDR3 residues: CAGGAGPGLSQETQYF. The CDR3 coding sequence is TGTGCCGGAGGGGCAGGGCCGGGACTATCCCAAGAGACCCAGTACTTC.

V usage is TRBV5-1 and J usage is TRBJ1-5, with D hard to call. This CDR3 region has 15 residues. The germline V gene encodes CDR1 SGHRS and CDR2 YFSETQ. V gave up 4 bases and J gave up 2 bases, with 13 bases separating them. CDR3 protein: CASSLSAGGNQPQHF. The DNA for the CDR3 is TGCGCCAGCAGCCTGTCAGCCGGAGGCAATCAGCCCCAGCATTTT.

The chain couples TRBV5-1 to TRBJ2-1, with 11 bases identical to TRBD2. The trim removed 1 base at V and 4 bases at J, leaving 4 bases unmatched. The V gene's germline CDR1 is SGHRS and CDR2 YFSETQ. The CDR3 runs to 16 residues. The CDR3: CASSLTSGGMYNEQFF. CDR3 nucleotide sequence: TGCGCCAGCAGCTTGACTAGCGGGGGAATGTACAATGAGCAGTTCTTC.

The rearrangement uses TRBV9 and TRBJ2-1; 7 bases map to TRBD1. The CDR3 is made up of 16 amino acids. Losses at the gene ends were 2 bases for V and 4 bases for J; bases not matched to a gene: 9. Germline CDR1 and CDR2: SGDLS and YYNGEE. CDR3 residues: CASSVTGRTGYNEQFF. CDR3 in DNA: TGTGCCAGCAGCGTGACGGGTCGGACAGGTTACAATGAGCAGTTCTTC.

The chain joins TRBV6-1 to TRBJ1-1; D may be TRBD1 (6 bases). The CDR3 covers 14 residues. The germline CDR1 and CDR2 sequences are MNHNS and SASEGT. V shed 3 bases and J shed 1 base, with 9 bases lying between them. The CDR3 region is CASSDRGPNTEAFF. Here the CDR3 DNA reads TGTGCCAGCAGTGACAGGGGACCGAACACTGAAGCTTTCTTT.

This clone was seen just once. The genes are TRBV10-3 and TRBJ1-1; D ambiguous. CDR1 ENHRY and CDR2 SYGVKD come from the germline V gene. The CDR3 covers 15 residues. Trimming removed 4 bases from V and 0 bases from J, with 12 bases in between. In nucleotides, the CDR3 is TGTGCCATCAGTGGGAACAACGGGATGAACACTGAAGCTTTCTTT. The encoded protein is CAISGNNGMNTEAFF.

The rearrangement links TRBV18 to TRBJ1-5; no clear D gene. Germline values: CDR1 KGHSH, CDR2 LQKENI. Trimming shortened V by 2 bases and J by 7 bases, and 12 bases separated the two germline ends. CDR3 length: 14 amino acids. CDR3 in amino acids: CASSPTREGQPQHF. The CDR3 coding sequence is TGTGCCAGCTCACCAACAAGAGAGGGACAGCCCCAGCATTTT.

The chain recombines TRBV5-1 with TRBJ2-4; TRBD2 aligns across 7 bases. J gave up 6 bases and V 4 bases, and 10 bases lay outside the gene matches. The CDR3 is made up of 15 amino acids. Per germline, CDR1 SGHRS and CDR2 YFSETQ. CDR3 nucleotides: TGCGCCAGCAGCGTCCGGGGGGAACCTCCAAACATTCAGTACTTC. Translation: CASSVRGEPPNIQYF.

This clone was recorded only once. The gene calls are TRBV5-1 and TRBJ1-2; D is possibly TRBD1 (6 bases). Trimming shortened V by 4 bases and J by 6 bases, and 16 bases separated the two germline ends. The CDR3 loop spans 14 amino acids. CDR1 and CDR2 from the germline V gene are SGHRS and YFSETQ. The CDR3 DNA reads TGCGCCAGCAGCCAAAACTGGGGGCCGGATGGCTACACCTTC. This codes for CASSQNWGPDGYTF.

CDR3 coding DNA: TGTGCCACCAGTGATCACAGGGGGCTTGGGACTGAAGCTTTCTTT. Its protein is CATSDHRGLGTEAFF. V is TRBV24-1 and J is TRBJ1-1, with 9 nucleotides matching TRBD1. The CDR3 extends over 15 amino acids. Unmatched junction bases numbered 6, after V lost 3 bases and J lost 5 bases. Germline V lookup: CDR1 KGHDR, CDR2 SFDVKD.

The chain carries TRBV5-1 and TRBJ2-7, with 8 bases identical to TRBD1. Trimming removed 1 base from V and 3 bases from J; junction bases left unmatched: 3. The germline gives CDR1 SGHRS, CDR2 YFSETQ. There are 14 residues in the CDR3. CDR3 in amino acids: CASSLQGAIYEQYF. The DNA of the CDR3 is TGCGCCAGCAGCTTGCAGGGGGCAATCTACGAGCAGTACTTC. The variable domain in full, completed from reference TRBV5-1 and TRBJ2-7, reads KAGVTQTPRYLIKTRGQQVTLSCSPISGHRSVSWYQQTPGQGLQFLFEYFSETQRNKGNFPGRFSGRQFSNSRSEMNVSTLELGDSALYLCASSLQGAIYEQYFGPGTRLTVT.

The V gene is TRBV6-2 or TRBV6-3, the J gene TRBJ1-6; TRBD1 aligns across 10 bases. The CDR3 sequence is 16 residues long. Germline CDR1 reads MNHEY; CDR2 reads SVGEGT. Trimming at V came to 0 bases and at J to 8 bases, leaving 4 bases not matched to a gene. CDR3 protein: CASSYSAGQGYSPLHF. DNA of the CDR3: TGTGCCAGCAGTTACTCAGCGGGACAGGGGTATTCACCCCTCCACTTT.

The chain recombines TRBV5-3 with TRBJ1-1, with D hard to call. TRBV5-3 is classed as an ORF, of uncertain function. Trimming shortened V by 3 bases and J by 0 bases, and 15 bases separated the two germline ends. The CDR3 spans 16 residues. The CDR3 sequence is CARSSTPGFMNTEAFF. The CDR3 coding sequence is TGTGCCAGAAGCTCAACCCCAGGATTCATGAACACTGAAGCTTTCTTT.

This clone is a singleton in its sample. CDR3 in amino acids: CASSDGTYNTEAFF. The CDR3 DNA sequence: TGTGCCAGTAGTGACGGGACATACAACACTGAAGCTTTCTTT. The chain uses TRBV19 and TRBJ1-1; D is perhaps TRBD1 (6 bases). Germline lookup yields CDR1 LNHDA and CDR2 SQIVND (reference sequence). Trimming shortened V by 5 bases and J by 2 bases, and 12 bases separated the two germline ends. The CDR3 extends over 14 amino acids.